The 25 T cell receptor beta chains reported below all come from one sample, sequenced in a study of T cells after yellow fever vaccination. MiXCR was run by TCRdb on the 5' RACE reads, yielding one entry per CDR3 protein. The sample contains 450,000 to 550,000 distinct CDR3 sequences, under 25% of which appear only once. Sequenced here: PBMCs, sampled 15 days after the yellow fever booster vaccination. The receptors originated from a man aged 25 to 40 who received the YFV17D yellow fever vaccine.

This clonotype turned up a few times. The chain links TRBV5-1 to TRBJ2-3; D is perhaps TRBD1 or TRBD2 (5 bases each). The germline V gene has CDR1 SGHRS and CDR2 YFSETQ. This CDR3 has 13 amino acids. The germline V and J ends were trimmed by 4 bases and 4 bases, with 10 bases remaining between them. The CDR3 sequence is CASSEGMSDTQYF. CDR3 bases: TGCGCCAGCAGCGAGGGGATGTCAGATACGCAGTATTTT.

This clonotype was recorded at least ten times. The chain combines TRBV7-9 with TRBJ1-1; the D is unclear. This CDR3 spans 14 amino acids. Germline lookup yields CDR1 SEHNR and CDR2 FQNEAQ (reference sequence). The V end was cut by 3 bases, the J end by 4 bases, with 12 bases between. CDR3 DNA: TGTGCCAGCAGCTTCGGGAAGATGGGCACTGAAGCTTTCTTT. The encoded protein is CASSFGKMGTEAFF.

Many counts were recorded for this clonotype. This chain uses TRBV20-1 with TRBJ2-7; weak D call: TRBD1 (6 bases). Germline V CDR1 and CDR2: DFQATT, SNEGSKA (reference sequence). V dropped 2 bases and J dropped 2 bases, with 10 bases sitting between them. This CDR3 is built from 13 residues. This CDR3 is CSARRTETYEQYF. For the CDR3, the DNA is TGCAGTGCTAGAAGGACAGAGACCTACGAGCAGTACTTC.

There are a few counts of this clonotype. The chain links TRBV12-3 or TRBV12-4 to TRBJ2-3, with TRBD2 matching 8 bases. This CDR3 has 14 amino acids. Trimming at V came to 7 bases and at J to 6 bases, leaving 9 bases not matched to a gene. CDR3 region: CASTRAGAIDTQYF. DNA for the CDR3: TGTGCCAGCACCCGAGCGGGAGCAATTGATACGCAGTATTTT.

V and J are TRBV19 and TRBJ2-1; no clear D gene. V was shortened by 11 bases and J by 5 bases, with 16 bases between the two germline ends. Germline values: CDR1 LNHDA, CDR2 SQIVND (reference sequence). The CDR3 is 13 amino acids. In nucleotides, the CDR3 is TGTGCCTCTATCGCACAGACGAACAATGAGCAGTTCTTC. Amino acid sequence: CASIAQTNNEQFF.

The chain is built from TRBV30 and TRBJ1-5; weak D call: TRBD1 (5 bases). Germline CDR1 and CDR2: GTSNPN and SVGIG (reference sequence). Trimming cost V 0 bases and J 1 base, with 10 bases left between them. This CDR3 contains 15 residues. The CDR3, as DNA: TGTGCCTGGAGTGTACGGGGCCGGAGCAATCAGCCCCAGCATTTT. Translated, it gives CAWSVRGRSNQPQHF.

This chain connects TRBV20-1 to TRBJ2-5; the D is unclear. The germline V gene has CDR1 DFQATT and CDR2 SNEGSKA (reference sequence). Trimming stripped 3 bases from V and 1 base from J, with 6 bases between. The CDR3 is 12 amino acids. CDR3 loop: CSARHLQETQYF. The CDR3, as DNA: TGCAGTGCTAGGCACCTCCAAGAGACCCAGTACTTC.

This clonotype was counted many times. The chain joins TRBV12-3 or TRBV12-4 to TRBJ1-1, with TRBD1 identical over 7 bases. This CDR3 comprises 13 residues. The V and J ends lost 6 bases and 5 bases, in that order; junction bases with no gene match: 6. The chain's CDR3 is CASSRQGDTEAFF. DNA for the CDR3: TGTGCCAGCAGCCGACAGGGTGATACTGAAGCTTTCTTT.

This clonotype appeared a few times. V gene TRBV5-1 combines with J gene TRBJ2-5; the D gene could be TRBD1 or TRBD2 (6 bases each). Per germline, CDR1 SGHRS and CDR2 YFSETQ. The CDR3 sequence is 15 residues long. The germline V and J ends were trimmed by 3 bases and 1 base, with 13 bases remaining between them. DNA for the CDR3: TGCGCCAGCAGCTCGGGGGCCGGGACCCAAGAGACCCAGTACTTC. It yields the protein CASSSGAGTQETQYF.

The chain carries TRBV4-3 and TRBJ2-1, with 8 positions matching TRBD1. V was pared by 4 bases and J by 6 bases, with 5 bases of the junction left unmatched. Germline CDR1 is LGHNA and CDR2 is YSLEER. This CDR3 comprises 14 residues. The DNA of the CDR3 is TGCGCCAGCAGCCCCGGGACAGGAGGCAATGAGCAGTTCTTC. It codes for CASSPGTGGNEQFF.

This clonotype was seen a handful of times. The chain joins TRBV6-2 or TRBV6-3 to TRBJ2-1; 8 positions match TRBD2. Germline values: CDR1 MNHEY, CDR2 SVGEGT. This CDR3 region has 17 residues. Trimming took 5 bases from V and 1 from J; bases not matched to a gene: 10. Here the CDR3 DNA reads TGTGCCAGCAGTGACACAGGCGGGAGGACGTCCTACAATGAGCAGTTCTTC. As protein: CASSDTGGRTSYNEQFF.

The V gene is TRBV6-6, the J gene TRBJ2-7, with TRBD2 as a possible D gene (5 bases). The CDR3 totals 11 residues. Germline V gene sequence: CDR1 MNHNY, CDR2 SVGAGI (reference sequence). V lost 1 base and J 11 bases, leaving 9 bases between the germline ends. The CDR3 nucleotides are TGTGCCAGCAGTTACTACCTAGCTAAGTACTTC. This gives the protein CASSYYLAKYF.

The gene calls are TRBV10-3 and TRBJ1-1; a possible D gene is TRBD1 (5 bases). The CDR3 covers 13 residues. Germline V gene data show CDR1 as ENHRY and CDR2 as SYGVKD. V was cut by 5 bases and J by 4 bases, with 11 bases left in between. The CDR3 DNA follows: TGTGCCATCAGTCTCGACAGTCTCACTGAAGCTTTCTTT. This gives the protein CAISLDSLTEAFF.

The chain couples TRBV7-2 to TRBJ2-1; D is perhaps TRBD2 (7 bases). Trimming shortened V by 5 bases and J by 4 bases, and 15 bases separated the two germline ends. The CDR3 is made up of 15 amino acids. The V gene's germline CDR1 is SGHTA and CDR2 FQGNSA. The CDR3 DNA reads TGTGCCAGCAGCGCGGGGAGGGGGGAATACAATGAGCAGTTCTTC. Amino acid sequence: CASSAGRGEYNEQFF.

The chain combines TRBV4-1 with TRBJ2-1; either TRBD1 or TRBD2 may supply D (5 bases each). Germline CDR1 MGHRA, CDR2 YSYEKL. The CDR3 consists of 13 residues. The V end lost 3 bases, the J end lost 10 bases, and 13 bases lay between the germline ends. CDR3 sequence (DNA): TGCGCCAGCAGCCAGATGGGGGAAAGGGAGCAGTTCTTC. This encodes CASSQMGEREQFF.

The chain employs TRBV5-1 and TRBJ2-3; D unresolved. The V gene's germline CDR1 is SGHRS and CDR2 YFSETQ. Trimming took 4 bases from V and 7 from J, leaving 19 bases between them. This CDR3 has 15 amino acids. The CDR3 spells CASSPPGPPVNTQYF. CDR3 sequence (DNA): TGCGCCAGCAGCCCCCCGGGCCCCCCTGTGAATACGCAGTATTTT. The full variable domain, with the rest looked up from reference TRBV5-1 and TRBJ2-3, is KAGVTQTPRYLIKTRGQQVTLSCSPISGHRSVSWYQQTPGQGLQFLFEYFSETQRNKGNFPGRFSGRQFSNSRSEMNVSTLELGDSALYLCASSPPGPPVNTQYFGPGTRLTVL.

This clonotype has a count of ten or more. CDR3 nucleotides: TGTGCCAGCAGCTTCCAGAACTCCTACGAGCAGTACTTC. Translation gives CASSFQNSYEQYF. The chain has TRBV7-2 and TRBJ2-7, with D unresolved. Germline loops: CDR1 SGHTA, CDR2 FQGNSA. The CDR3 is 13 amino acids. V shed 3 bases and J shed 0 bases, with 6 bases lying between them.

The genes are TRBV27 and TRBJ2-7; D tentatively fits TRBD1 or TRBD2 (6 bases each). CDR1 and CDR2 from the germline V gene are MNHEY and SMNVEV (reference sequence). The CDR3 sequence is 14 residues long. V lost 6 bases, J lost 1 base, and 13 bases lay in between. The CDR3 region is CASRGGGTSYEQYF. The CDR3 bases are TGTGCCAGCAGGGGGGGCGGGACGTCCTACGAGCAGTACTTC.

Comments on this clonotype: Compared with germline, one end of the junction differs, possibly owing to a read error. This chain joins TRBV2 and TRBJ2-7, with D perhaps TRBD2 (7 bases). The CDR3 has 12 residues. Germline CDR1 is SNHLY and CDR2 is FYNNEI. This CDR3 is CASIPPPGGAHF. CDR3 DNA sequence: TGTGCCAGCATTCCCCCTCCGGGGGGCGCCCACTTC.

This clonotype occurred once. The chain joins TRBV20-1 to TRBJ2-7; 7 bases line up with TRBD1. The V and J ends lost 0 bases and 0 bases, in that order; junction bases with no gene match: 5. The CDR3 consists of 15 residues. The germline V gene has CDR1 DFQATT and CDR2 SNEGSKA (reference sequence). The CDR3 nucleotides are TGCAGTGCTAGAGATAGGGGACAGCCCTCCTACGAGCAGTACTTC. This sequence encodes CSARDRGQPSYEQYF.

V usage is TRBV20-1 and J usage is TRBJ2-7, with 9 bases aligning to TRBD2. Germline CDR1 is DFQATT and CDR2 is SNEGSKA (reference sequence). V trimming: 1 base; J trimming: 0 bases; junction bases outside the gene matches: 7. This CDR3 is built from 16 residues. CDR3 loop: CSARAGHSGSSYEQYF. The CDR3 DNA follows: TGCAGTGCTAGAGCCGGACATAGCGGGAGCTCCTACGAGCAGTACTTC.

Here the CDR3 reads CASSPDDRYLGNEQFF. The CDR3 region has the DNA TGTGCCAGCTCACCGGATGACAGGTATCTGGGCAATGAGCAGTTCTTC. The chain couples TRBV18 to TRBJ2-1, with D perhaps TRBD1 (6 bases). V lost 3 bases, J lost 6 bases, and 18 bases lay in between. CDR3 length: 16 residues. Germline V gene data show CDR1 as KGHSH and CDR2 as LQKENI.

A few counts support this clonotype. The CDR3, as DNA: TGCAGTGCTGACGACAGGAGAAGCACAGATACGCAGTATTTT. Residues: CSADDRRSTDTQYF. The chain combines TRBV20-1 with TRBJ2-3; tentatively, D is TRBD1 (6 bases). Germline V lookup: CDR1 DFQATT, CDR2 SNEGSKA (reference sequence). The CDR3 runs 14 residues. V was clipped by 5 bases and J by 0 bases, with 12 bases between them.

The gene calls are TRBV10-3 and TRBJ2-1, with 12 positions matching TRBD1. The V gene end was trimmed by 6 bases and the J gene end by 0 bases; junction bases not matched to a gene: 12. Per germline, CDR1 ENHRY and CDR2 SYGVKD. This CDR3 is built from 19 residues. CDR3 amino acids: CAIRTGTGGLSSSYNEQFF. DNA for the CDR3: TGTGCCATCAGAACCGGGACAGGGGGCCTTTCGAGCTCCTACAATGAGCAGTTCTTC.

This clonotype was counted a few times. V is TRBV7-2 and J is TRBJ2-1; the match to TRBD2 covers 9 bases. This CDR3 comprises 16 residues. Germline V gene lookup returns CDR1 SGHTA and CDR2 FQGNSA. J was trimmed by 8 bases and V by 2 bases; bases with no gene match: 10. The CDR3 loop is CASSLRSGRSLYEQFF. CDR3 nucleotide sequence: TGTGCCAGCAGCTTAAGGAGCGGGAGGTCTCTCTATGAGCAGTTCTTC.